The following is a TCR beta chain sequence with its context. The data were taken from a study of blood T cell repertoires in COVID-19. Turning to the study itself: Italy, Spain and the United States were the sources of the convalescent and acute COVID-19 samples. The analysed material was cDNA or gDNA that came from T cells, B-cell-depleted T cells, or PBMCs.

V lost 3 bases, J lost 5 bases, and 13 bases lay in between. CDR1 SQVTM and CDR2 ANQGSEA come from the germline V gene. CDR3 length: 13 amino acids. In the study's own analysis: Amplification with reference gene primers provided the estimates of nucleated cell counts. The data were produced by immunoSEQ multiplex PCR, yet TCRdb's version contains in-frame clones alone and is incomplete. V and J calls and clone size are copied from that table; D and trimming were computed from the DNA. The sample lists more than 400,000 clones; over 75% were seen once. Specimen: peripheral blood. This chain joins TRBV29-1 and TRBJ1-2; no clear D gene. The clonotype comes from a human donor in a cohort sampled during active COVID-19. The CDR3 nucleotides are TGCAGCGTTGAGGGCGGGGAGGGTTATGGCTACACCTTC. It translates to CSVEGGEGYGYTF. Together with reference TRBV29-1 and TRBJ1-2, the CDR3 gives the full variable domain: SAVISQKPSRDICQRGTSLTIQCQVDSQVTMMFWYRQQPGQSLTLIATANQGSEATYESGFVIDKFPISRPNLTFSTLTVSNMSPEDSSIYLCSVEGGEGYGYTFGSGTRLTVV.